This passage covers 18 T cell receptor beta chains from one sample sequenced in a study of cytomegalovirus exposure and HLA in healthy donors. PCR employed 60 Vbeta and 13 Jbeta primers. Using immunoSEQ multiplex PCR, the repertoire was profiled, and TCRdb retains in-frame clones only, with some absent. The profile shows 150,000 to 200,000 clones, 60% to 80% of them singletons. Sequencing was performed on PBMCs. These receptors were collected from a man over 45 in good health and CMV-seropositive.

The count of this clone is one. The chain combines TRBV7-2 with TRBJ2-7; tentatively, D is TRBD1 (7 bases). Germline CDR1 is SGHTA and CDR2 is FQGNSA. The CDR3 totals 15 residues. V lost 5 bases, J lost 2 bases, and 16 bases lay in between. CDR3 nucleotide sequence: TGTGCCAGCAGCCCCCAGGGGGGCATAACCTACGAGCAGTACTTC. The encoded protein is CASSPQGGITYEQYF.

This chain joins TRBV2 and TRBJ2-1, with a weak D call TRBD1 (6 bases). The CDR3 length is 15 residues. The germline V gene encodes CDR1 SNHLY and CDR2 FYNNEI. V lost 5 bases to trimming and J lost 0 bases, with 11 bases between them. CDR3 loop: CASSSTGSSYNEQFF. Written as DNA, the CDR3 is TGTGCCAGCAGTTCCACAGGGAGCTCCTACAATGAGCAGTTCTTC.

In its sample, this clone was seen once. The chain couples TRBV5-5 to TRBJ1-3; 9 bases match TRBD1. Germline lookup yields CDR1 SGHKS and CDR2 YYEKEE (reference sequence). This CDR3 has 16 amino acids. V shed 3 bases and J 2 bases; nucleotides not matched to a gene: 6. The CDR3: CASSWYRGQTGNTIYF. In DNA, the CDR3 is TGTGCCAGCAGCTGGTACAGGGGGCAAACTGGAAACACCATATATTTT.

The chain recombines TRBV7-9 with TRBJ1-6; possible D gene TRBD1, 5 bases. CDR1 and CDR2 from the germline V gene are SEHNR and FQNEAQ (reference sequence). The CDR3 is made up of 12 amino acids. The ends were cut back, 3 bases at V and 13 bases at J, with 10 bases in the middle. The CDR3 reads CASSFWGGPLHF. The CDR3 coding sequence is TGTGCCAGCAGCTTTTGGGGCGGTCCCCTCCACTTT.

The chain couples TRBV29-1 to TRBJ1-6; 8 nucleotides align to TRBD1. V lost 7 bases, J lost 7 bases, and 3 bases stayed unmatched. The germline CDR1 and CDR2 sequences are SQVTM and ANQGSEA. The CDR3 is 12 residues long. The CDR3 sequence: CSARQGNSPLHF. The CDR3 nucleotides read TGCAGCGCCAGACAGGGGAATTCACCCCTCCACTTT.

The chain carries TRBV10-1 and TRBJ2-3; the match to TRBD1 covers 9 bases. Germline V lookup: CDR1 WNHNN, CDR2 SYGVQD (reference sequence). The CDR3 has 16 residues. Trimming removed 5 bases from V and 3 bases from J; junction bases left unmatched: 9. The CDR3 DNA sequence: TGCGCCAGCAGTTCCCAACAGGGGGCTAGTACAGATACGCAGTATTTT. It yields the protein CASSSQQGASTDTQYF.

The chain carries TRBV20-1 and TRBJ2-3; D is uncertain. CDR1 and CDR2 (germline): DFQATT, SNEGSKA (reference sequence). The CDR3 runs 11 residues. V dropped 5 bases and J dropped 3 bases, with 6 bases sitting between them. Here the CDR3 DNA reads TGCAGTGCTCACAAAACAGATACGCAGTATTTT. Translating it yields CSAHKTDTQYF.

The V gene is TRBV5-4, the J gene TRBJ2-7; 9 bases are a match to TRBD1. Germline values: CDR1 SGHNT, CDR2 YYREEE (reference sequence). The CDR3 loop spans 13 amino acids. After removal of 9 bases from V and 5 bases from J, the junction contained 9 bases not matched to a gene. The CDR3 nucleotides are TGTGCCACGGGGACAGGGTCTCCCGACGAGCAGTACGTC. Amino acids: CATGTGSPDEQYV.

The rearrangement links TRBV11-2 to TRBJ2-5, with 8 bases fitting TRBD1. The CDR3 is 14 amino acids. J was trimmed by 2 bases and V by 5 bases; bases with no gene match: 4. Germline V gene sequence: CDR1 SGHAT, CDR2 FQNNGV. This chain's CDR3 is CASSPWTGQETQYF. The CDR3 DNA follows: TGTGCCAGCAGCCCCTGGACAGGGCAAGAGACCCAGTACTTC.

J is TRBJ2-5 and V is TRBV7-2; 11 bases are a match to TRBD2. This CDR3 is built from 19 residues. CDR1 and CDR2 (germline): SGHTA, FQGNSA. J gave up 5 bases and V 5 bases, and 19 bases lay outside the gene matches. CDR3: CASSAPPWSSGGAGETQYF. As DNA, the CDR3 is TGTGCCAGCAGCGCCCCCCCGTGGAGTAGCGGGGGGGCAGGGGAGACCCAGTACTTC. The entire variable domain, with the rest obtained from reference TRBV7-2 and TRBJ2-5, is as follows: GAGVSQSPSNKVTEKGKDVELRCDPISGHTALYWYRQSLGQGLEFLIYFQGNSAPDKSGLPSDRFSAERTGGSVSTLTIQRTQQEDSAVYLCASSAPPWSSGGAGETQYFGPGTRLLVL.

The CDR3 sequence is CASSPAFTLDTSTDTQYF. CDR3 DNA: TGTGCCAGCAGCCCAGCTTTCACATTGGACACTAGCACAGATACGCAGTATTTT. The gene calls are TRBV28 and TRBJ2-3; tentative D call: TRBD1 (5 bases). Germline lookup yields CDR1 MDHEN and CDR2 SYDVKM. This CDR3 contains 18 residues. V lost 6 bases, J lost 0 bases, and 22 bases lay in between.

The V gene is TRBV18, the J gene TRBJ1-1; TRBD1 matches at 7 bases. V dropped 5 bases and J dropped 4; count of bases not matched to a gene: 7. CDR1 and CDR2 (germline): KGHSH, LQKENI. CDR3 length equals 14 residues. CDR3 residues: CASSSGQRTTEAFF. For the CDR3, the DNA is TGTGCCAGCTCATCGGGACAGAGAACCACTGAAGCTTTCTTT.

This rearrangement joins TRBV7-2 to TRBJ1-2, with a possible D match to TRBD1 (5 bases). The CDR3 is 13 residues long. Germline CDR1 and CDR2: SGHTA and FQGNSA. V dropped 5 bases and J dropped 4 bases, with 11 bases sitting between them. DNA for the CDR3: TGTGCCAGCAGCCGCTCCGGGGGCTATGGCTACACCTTC. As protein: CASSRSGGYGYTF.

This chain uses TRBV6-1 with TRBJ1-1, with unresolved D. V gave up 1 base and J gave up 0 bases, with 18 bases separating them. The CDR3 consists of 18 residues. From germline, CDR1 is MNHNS and CDR2 SASEGT. The CDR3 here is CASSEGPGGPSMNTEAFF. CDR3 bases: TGTGCCAGCAGTGAAGGTCCGGGAGGACCAAGTATGAACACTGAAGCTTTCTTT.

The CDR3 loop reads CASSSGGVSKAFF. CDR3 in DNA: TGTGCCAGCAGCTCCGGGGGGGTCTCTAAAGCTTTCTTT. This sequence joins TRBV7-6 and TRBJ1-1; D perhaps matches TRBD1 (5 bases). V lost 4 bases, J lost 9 bases, and 15 bases lay in between. Germline V CDR1 and CDR2: SGHVS, FNYEAQ. This CDR3 is 13 amino acids long.

The chain joins TRBV15 to TRBJ2-7, with 9 nucleotides matching TRBD1. Germline lookup yields CDR1 LNHNV and CDR2 YYDKDF (reference sequence). V lost 3 bases to trimming and J lost 0 bases; unmatched junction nucleotides: 0. The CDR3 has 14 amino acids. CDR3 DNA: TGTGCCACCAGCAGGACAGGGGGCTCCTACGAGCAGTACTTC. Encoded protein: CATSRTGGSYEQYF.

V is TRBV5-1 and J is TRBJ2-2, with 9 bases matching TRBD1. The CDR3 is 14 amino acids. Germline loops: CDR1 SGHRS, CDR2 YFSETQ. After removal of 7 bases from V and 5 bases from J, the junction contained 6 bases not matched to a gene. CDR3 bases: TGCGCCAGCTCGCCGGGACAGGGAACCGGGGAGCTGTTTTTT. It codes for CASSPGQGTGELFF.

The rearrangement links TRBV4-3 to TRBJ2-1; D might be TRBD2 (6 bases). The V end lost 0 bases, the J end lost 12 bases, and 18 bases lay between the germline ends. The CDR3 has 15 residues. Looked up from germline, CDR1 is LGHNA and CDR2 is YSLEER. CDR3 coding DNA: TGCGCCAGCAGCCAAGATCGATCCGTCTCAGCGGGGCAGTTCTTC. It codes for CASSQDRSVSAGQFF.